This section outlines one T cell receptor beta chain sequence together with its context. These data originate in a study of T cell changes during pregnancy in multiple sclerosis. Assay: immunoSEQ multiplex PCR; the TCRdb copy retains only in-frame clones and omits some. The sample lists over 90,000 clones; 90% were seen once. The CDR3 length is 16 residues. Looked up from germline, CDR1 is LNHNV and CDR2 is YYDKDF (reference sequence). With V trimmed by 6 bases and J by 4 bases, 6 bases remained unmatched. The specimen was peripheral blood, collected in the second trimester of pregnancy. The clonotype was recovered from a female donor in good health, enrolled as a control in a pregnancy study. The chain joins TRBV15 to TRBJ2-7; 16 positions agree with TRBD2. CDR3 loop: CATSTGTSGRGYEQYF. CDR3 nucleotides: TGTGCCACCAGTACCGGGACTAGCGGGAGGGGGTACGAGCAGTACTTC.